These 9 T cell receptor beta chains originate from one sample sequenced in a study of cytomegalovirus exposure and HLA in healthy donors. The PCR ran on 60 Vbeta and 13 Jbeta primers. Here immunoSEQ multiplex PCR was the method, and the copy in TCRdb shows in-frame clones only, minus some. Among 80,000 to 100,000 clones, about 81% were seen once, and the ten largest hold less than 1.5%. Sequencing was carried out using PBMCs. The origin of the receptors is a middle-aged man in good health and CMV-seronegative.

The rearrangement links TRBV7-2 to TRBJ2-7, with 7 bases that match TRBD1. The V gene end was trimmed by 0 bases and the J gene end by 6 bases; junction bases not matched to a gene: 8. The germline V gene encodes CDR1 SGHTA and CDR2 FQGNSA. The CDR3 consists of 15 residues. The CDR3 sequence: CASSLADRVALEQYF. The CDR3 bases are TGTGCCAGCAGCTTAGCCGACAGGGTTGCGCTCGAGCAGTACTTC. Full variable domain (remainder filled in from reference TRBV7-2 and TRBJ2-7): GAGVSQSPSNKVTEKGKDVELRCDPISGHTALYWYRQSLGQGLEFLIYFQGNSAPDKSGLPSDRFSAERTGGSVSTLTIQRTQQEDSAVYLCASSLADRVALEQYFGPGTRLTVT.

This rearrangement joins TRBV28 to TRBJ1-5; a possible D gene is TRBD1 (5 bases). CDR1 is MDHEN and CDR2 is SYDVKM in the germline V gene. The CDR3 is made up of 16 amino acids. V shed 1 base and J shed 0 bases, with 10 bases lying between them. CDR3 bases: TGTGCCAGCAGTTTATTGACAGCACGTAGCAATCAGCCCCAGCATTTT. Amino acids: CASSLLTARSNQPQHF.

This chain connects TRBV2 to TRBJ2-7; perhaps TRBD2 as D (7 bases). The germline V gene encodes CDR1 SNHLY and CDR2 FYNNEI. V was pared by 7 bases and J by 1 base, with 20 bases between. There are 16 residues in the CDR3. The CDR3 region is CASTPRRGGASYEQYF. CDR3 DNA: TGTGCCAGCACCCCGAGAAGGGGGGGGGCTTCCTACGAGCAGTACTTC.

The sample holds a few counts of this clone. This sequence joins TRBV6-6 and TRBJ1-1, with 7 bases aligning to TRBD1. V trimming: 7 bases; J trimming: 2 bases; junction bases outside the gene matches: 10. CDR3 length equals 15 residues. Germline CDR1 MNHNY, CDR2 SVGAGI (reference sequence). In DNA form, the CDR3 reads TGTGCCAGCACCCTAAAGGGACAGACTAACACTGAAGCTTTCTTT. It is translated as CASTLKGQTNTEAFF.

V gene TRBV28 combines with J gene TRBJ2-3; D is possibly TRBD1 (6 bases). There are 18 residues in the CDR3. Germline V lookup: CDR1 MDHEN, CDR2 SYDVKM. Trimming left V 4 bases short and J 1 base short, with 21 bases between. This CDR3 is CASSSYGLQGTGTDTQYF. Here the CDR3 DNA reads TGTGCCAGCAGTTCCTATGGACTGCAGGGGACCGGCACAGATACGCAGTATTTT.

This sequence joins TRBV29-1 and TRBJ2-7; 9 bases map to TRBD1. Unmatched junction bases numbered 13, after V lost 6 bases and J lost 7 bases. Germline assignment: CDR1 SQVTM and CDR2 ANQGSEA. CDR3 length: 14 residues. The CDR3 DNA reads as TGCAGCGTAGGTACCGGGACAGGGATTTTGGAGCAGTACTTC. Its translation: CSVGTGTGILEQYF.

The chain is built from TRBV28 and TRBJ1-5, with 7 bases that match TRBD1. The CDR3 length is 13 residues. Germline CDR1 and CDR2: MDHEN and SYDVKM. After removal of 6 bases from V and 7 bases from J, the junction contained 6 bases not matched to a gene. The CDR3 DNA reads as TGTGCCAGCAGCGAAGACAGGGACCAGCCCCAGCATTTT. The encoded protein is CASSEDRDQPQHF.

This clone occurred a few times. This CDR3 reads CASSPWTSGGLSSYNEQFF. The CDR3 DNA is TGTGCCAGCTCACCATGGACTAGCGGGGGCCTAAGCTCCTACAATGAGCAGTTCTTC. V gene TRBV18 combines with J gene TRBJ2-1, with 13 positions matching TRBD2. Germline CDR1 reads KGHSH; CDR2 reads LQKENI. The CDR3 has 19 amino acids. The J segment lost 0 bases and the V segment lost 2 bases, leaving 7 bases of the junction unmatched.

This clone was found once. This chain connects TRBV27 to TRBJ1-1, with D hard to call. V was clipped by 3 bases and J by 2 bases, with 7 bases between them. Germline V lookup: CDR1 MNHEY, CDR2 SMNVEV (reference sequence). The CDR3 totals 13 residues. CDR3 amino acids: CASSLGSNTEAFF. For the CDR3, the DNA is TGTGCCAGCAGTTTGGGTAGCAACACTGAAGCTTTCTTT.